Listed below are T cell receptor beta chains from one sample, sequenced in a study of PD-1 blockade in classical Hodgkin lymphoma. The data were produced by immunoSEQ multiplex PCR, yet TCRdb's version contains in-frame clones alone and is incomplete. The sample holds fewer than 75,000 clones, 85% to 90% seen once. The sequenced sample was peripheral blood mononuclear cells (PBMCs), obtained before the second cycle of nivolumab. Every receptor here comes from a human donor with classical Hodgkin lymphoma. The CDR3 runs from the conserved cysteine through the conserved F or W. The order of the fields is D gene, V gene, J gene, clone size, CDR3 protein, CDR3 DNA. The D gene is left open where the match is weak. Where a row states a size, it is once, few, many or the class of an expanded clone; other rows omit it.

d_call: -
v_call: TRBV7-8
j_call: TRBJ1-6
clone_size: once
cdr3_aa: CASSLKGDPPLHF
cdr3_nt: TGTGCCAGCAGCTTAAAGGGGGATCCACCCCTCCACTTT

d_call: -
v_call: TRBV28
j_call: TRBJ2-7
clone_size: -
cdr3_aa: CASLGGRAYEQYF
cdr3_nt: TGTGCCAGCTTAGGAGGCCGCGCCTACGAGCAGTACTTC

d_call: -
v_call: TRBV27
j_call: TRBJ1-5
clone_size: once
cdr3_aa: CASRERGGLQPQHF
cdr3_nt: TGTGCCAGCAGGGAGAGGGGGGGACTTCAGCCCCAGCATTTT

d_call: TRBD1
v_call: TRBV5-6
j_call: TRBJ1-2
clone_size: -
cdr3_aa: CASSDGTDRTWRYDYTF
cdr3_nt: TGTGCCAGCAGCGATGGGACAGACAGGACTTGGCGATATGACTACACCTTC

d_call: -
v_call: TRBV19
j_call: TRBJ1-1
clone_size: -
cdr3_aa: CASSIWGEVSTEAFF
cdr3_nt: TGTGCCAGTAGTATTTGGGGAGAGGTTTCCACTGAAGCTTTCTTT

d_call: -
v_call: TRBV5-1
j_call: TRBJ1-3
clone_size: -
cdr3_aa: CASSLEGNSGNTIYF
cdr3_nt: TGCGCCAGCAGCTTGGAGGGGAACTCTGGAAACACCATATATTTT

d_call: -
v_call: TRBV29-1
j_call: TRBJ2-6
clone_size: -
cdr3_aa: CSYPASGANVLTF
cdr3_nt: TGCAGTTATCCAGCCTCTGGGGCCAACGTCCTGACTTTC

d_call: -
v_call: TRBV6-8
j_call: TRBJ1-5
clone_size: -
cdr3_aa: CASQLEGPRNQPQHF
cdr3_nt: TGTGCCAGCCAGCTGGAAGGGCCTCGCAATCAGCCCCAGCATTTT

d_call: -
v_call: TRBV19
j_call: TRBJ1-4
clone_size: -
cdr3_aa: CASTLGGIEKLFF
cdr3_nt: TGTGCCAGTACACTTGGGGGAATTGAAAAACTGTTTTTT

d_call: TRBD2
v_call: TRBV4-1
j_call: TRBJ2-7
clone_size: -
cdr3_aa: CASSQAGGVVDEQYF
cdr3_nt: TGCGCCAGCAGCCAAGCGGGGGGGGTCGTGGACGAGCAGTACTTC

d_call: -
v_call: TRBV28
j_call: TRBJ1-6
clone_size: -
cdr3_aa: CASSSGSSYNSPLHF
cdr3_nt: TGTGCCAGCAGTTCAGGGAGCTCCTATAATTCACCCCTCCACTTT

d_call: -
v_call: TRBV5-1
j_call: TRBJ1-1
clone_size: -
cdr3_aa: CASSLSNTEAFF
cdr3_nt: TGCGCCAGCAGCTTGAGTAACACTGAAGCTTTCTTT

d_call: -
v_call: TRBV5-1
j_call: TRBJ1-5
clone_size: -
cdr3_aa: CASSPYLGGSQPQHF
cdr3_nt: TGCGCCAGCAGCCCATACTTGGGGGGATCGCAGCCCCAGCATTTT

d_call: TRBD2
v_call: TRBV5-4
j_call: TRBJ2-5
clone_size: -
cdr3_aa: CASSLDPSGGIQETQYF
cdr3_nt: TGTGCCAGCAGCTTGGATCCTAGCGGGGGGATTCAAGAGACCCAGTACTTC

d_call: -
v_call: TRBV7-9
j_call: TRBJ1-1
clone_size: -
cdr3_aa: CASSLEEGDEAFF
cdr3_nt: TGTGCCAGCAGCTTAGAGGAGGGAGACGAAGCTTTCTTT

d_call: TRBD2
v_call: TRBV6-1
j_call: TRBJ2-3
clone_size: few
cdr3_aa: CASSEGAGGPIDTQYF
cdr3_nt: TGTGCCAGCAGTGAAGGTGCGGGGGGGCCGATAGATACGCAGTATTTT

d_call: TRBD1
v_call: TRBV5-1
j_call: TRBJ2-1
clone_size: -
cdr3_aa: CASSLYLGQGYNEQFF
cdr3_nt: TGCGCCAGCAGCTTGTACCTAGGACAGGGGTACAATGAGCAGTTCTTC

d_call: TRBD2
v_call: TRBV5-6
j_call: TRBJ2-3
clone_size: -
cdr3_aa: CASSYNGGAKTDTQYF
cdr3_nt: TGTGCCAGCAGCTACAACGGGGGGGCCAAGACAGATACGCAGTATTTT

d_call: -
v_call: TRBV7-9
j_call: TRBJ2-7
clone_size: -
cdr3_aa: CASSSSGITYEQYF
cdr3_nt: TGTGCCAGCAGCTCATCCGGGATAACCTACGAGCAGTACTTC

d_call: TRBD1
v_call: TRBV5-1
j_call: TRBJ2-1
clone_size: -
cdr3_aa: CASSVIQGETYNEQFF
cdr3_nt: TGCGCCAGCAGCGTCATTCAGGGGGAGACCTACAATGAGCAGTTCTTC

d_call: -
v_call: TRBV7-8
j_call: TRBJ1-5
clone_size: -
cdr3_aa: CASSLVPGSQPQHF
cdr3_nt: TGTGCCAGCAGCTTAGTGCCGGGTAGTCAGCCCCAGCATTTT

d_call: -
v_call: TRBV6-1
j_call: TRBJ1-2
clone_size: medium-sized
cdr3_aa: CASSDTPSGYTF
cdr3_nt: TGTGCCAGCTCGGACACTCCGAGTGGCTACACCTTC

d_call: -
v_call: TRBV25-1
j_call: TRBJ2-7
clone_size: -
cdr3_aa: CASSQPGGQYEQYF
cdr3_nt: TGTGCCAGCAGTCAACCGGGGGGCCAATACGAGCAGTACTTC

d_call: TRBD1
v_call: TRBV5-1
j_call: TRBJ2-5
clone_size: -
cdr3_aa: CASSGAGTEETQYF
cdr3_nt: TGCGCCAGCAGCGGCGCCGGGACAGAAGAGACCCAGTACTTC

d_call: -
v_call: TRBV12-5
j_call: TRBJ2-1
clone_size: -
cdr3_aa: CASGPDPYNEQFF
cdr3_nt: TGTGCTAGTGGTCCAGACCCGTACAATGAGCAGTTCTTC

d_call: TRBD1
v_call: TRBV5-1
j_call: TRBJ2-5
clone_size: -
cdr3_aa: CASSQSTGRETQYF
cdr3_nt: TGCGCCAGCAGTCAGTCGACAGGGAGAGAGACCCAGTACTTC

d_call: -
v_call: TRBV10-1
j_call: TRBJ2-2
clone_size: -
cdr3_aa: CASSGTGQNTGELFF
cdr3_nt: TGCGCCAGCAGTGGGACGGGACAGAACACCGGGGAGCTGTTTTTT

d_call: -
v_call: TRBV6-6
j_call: TRBJ1-6
clone_size: -
cdr3_aa: CASAPRGGFEALHF
cdr3_nt: TGTGCCAGCGCCCCCCGGGGGGGCTTTGAAGCCCTCCACTTT

d_call: TRBD1
v_call: TRBV6-4
j_call: TRBJ1-1
clone_size: -
cdr3_aa: CASSTEQGASEAFF
cdr3_nt: TGTGCCAGCAGTACCGAACAGGGGGCTTCTGAAGCTTTCTTT

d_call: -
v_call: TRBV5-1
j_call: TRBJ1-4
clone_size: -
cdr3_aa: CASSLGGDGEKLFF
cdr3_nt: TGCGCCAGCAGCTTGGGAGGGGATGGTGAAAAACTGTTTTTT

d_call: -
v_call: TRBV6-1
j_call: TRBJ2-7
clone_size: -
cdr3_aa: CASSEIGDEQYF
cdr3_nt: TGTGCCAGCAGTGAAATCGGGGACGAGCAGTACTTC

d_call: TRBD2
v_call: TRBV4-2
j_call: TRBJ2-3
clone_size: -
cdr3_aa: CASSQVGLAGGQRTDTQYF
cdr3_nt: TGTGCCAGCAGCCAAGTTGGACTAGCGGGGGGGCAACGCACAGATACGCAGTATTTT

d_call: TRBD1
v_call: TRBV6-6
j_call: TRBJ2-7
clone_size: -
cdr3_aa: CASSMDRAAYEQYF
cdr3_nt: TGTGCCAGCAGCATGGACAGGGCAGCCTACGAGCAGTACTTC

d_call: -
v_call: TRBV7-9
j_call: TRBJ1-2
clone_size: -
cdr3_aa: CASSPQNGFGYTF
cdr3_nt: TGTGCCAGCAGCCCTCAGAATGGGTTTGGCTACACCTTC

d_call: -
v_call: TRBV29-1
j_call: TRBJ2-2
clone_size: -
cdr3_aa: CSVEVWRGNTGELFF
cdr3_nt: TGCAGCGTTGAAGTGTGGAGGGGCAACACCGGGGAGCTGTTTTTT

d_call: TRBD2
v_call: TRBV19
j_call: TRBJ2-5
clone_size: -
cdr3_aa: CASSFLERTSLYF
cdr3_nt: TGTGCCAGTAGCTTCCTCGAAAGGACTAGTTTGTACTTC

d_call: TRBD1
v_call: TRBV5-4
j_call: TRBJ2-1
clone_size: -
cdr3_aa: CASSWGTGGGRLADGNEQFF
cdr3_nt: TGTGCCAGCAGCTGGGGGACAGGGGGCGGGCGCCTTGCGGATGGGAATGAGCAGTTCTTC

d_call: -
v_call: TRBV2
j_call: TRBJ2-5
clone_size: -
cdr3_aa: CASNLRGLSEYF
cdr3_nt: TGTGCCAGCAATCTCAGGGGTCTCTCGGAGTACTTC

d_call: -
v_call: TRBV5-1
j_call: TRBJ2-2
clone_size: -
cdr3_aa: CASSLVQGTGELFF
cdr3_nt: TGCGCCAGCAGCTTGGTACAGGGTACCGGGGAGCTGTTTTTT

d_call: -
v_call: TRBV6-5
j_call: TRBJ1-1
clone_size: -
cdr3_aa: CASSYSSRGGLEAFF
cdr3_nt: TGTGCCAGCAGTTACTCGAGTCGAGGGGGTCTTGAAGCTTTCTTT

d_call: -
v_call: TRBV21-1
j_call: TRBJ2-4
clone_size: -
cdr3_aa: CASSSGPRDSKLGFKNIQYF
cdr3_nt: TGTGCCAGCAGTTCCGGCCCCCGGGACAGTAAACTGGGGTTCAAAAACATTCAGTACTTC

d_call: -
v_call: TRBV5-1
j_call: TRBJ1-3
clone_size: -
cdr3_aa: CASSEGNSGNTIYF
cdr3_nt: TGCGCCAGCAGCGAAGGGAACTCTGGAAACACCATATATTTT

d_call: -
v_call: TRBV7-7
j_call: TRBJ2-3
clone_size: -
cdr3_aa: CASSFTGSSTDTQYF
cdr3_nt: TGTGCCAGCAGCTTCACAGGGTCTAGCACAGATACGCAGTATTTT

d_call: -
v_call: TRBV5-1
j_call: TRBJ2-3
clone_size: -
cdr3_aa: CASSLAATDTQYF
cdr3_nt: TGCGCCAGCAGCTTGGCGGCAACAGATACGCAGTATTTT

d_call: TRBD1
v_call: TRBV6-6
j_call: TRBJ2-2
clone_size: once
cdr3_aa: CASSPGQGAGELFF
cdr3_nt: TGTGCCAGCAGTCCGGGACAGGGGGCCGGGGAGCTGTTTTTT